These 32 T cell receptor beta chains share one sample of origin, sequenced in a study of T-cell memory formation after mild COVID-19. A single record per CDR3 protein comes from TCRdb applying MiXCR to the 5' RACE reads. This sample carries roughly 280,000 distinct CDR3 sequences, over 7% of them seen once, and the ten largest clones take under 25%. The sequenced material came from PBMCs or a T cell subset sorted from them (not recorded which). The receptor source for this set is a man younger than 35 who had mild COVID-19 (a few samples of this study predate the infection). Cell type and time point are not known.

The rearrangement uses TRBV6-2 or TRBV6-3 and TRBJ2-7; 10 bases match TRBD2. Germline V gives CDR1 MNHEY, CDR2 SVGEGT. The trim removed 4 bases at V and 1 base at J, leaving 10 bases unmatched. The CDR3 has 17 amino acids. The CDR3 DNA is TGTGCCAGCAGTTCGAAACCGGGACTAGCGTTTTCCTACGAGCAGTACTTC. Its protein product is CASSSKPGLAFSYEQYF.

The table lists this clonotype with a few counts. The chain carries TRBV6-5 and TRBJ2-3, with unresolved D. The germline V gene has CDR1 MNHEY and CDR2 SVGAGI. The germline V and J ends were trimmed by 0 bases and 5 bases, with 12 bases remaining between them. CDR3 length equals 15 residues. The CDR3 DNA is TGTGCCAGCAGTTACTCATCGTCCAGCCTAGATACGCAGTATTTT. Protein product: CASSYSSSSLDTQYF.

The rearrangement links TRBV7-9 to TRBJ2-5; 10 positions match TRBD2. This CDR3 has 15 residues. The V and J ends lost 7 bases and 4 bases, in that order; junction bases with no gene match: 9. CDR1 and CDR2 from the germline V gene are SEHNR and FQNEAQ (reference sequence). The CDR3 sequence is CASTELAGVGETQYF. The CDR3 DNA reads TGTGCCAGCACCGAGCTAGCGGGGGTTGGAGAGACCCAGTACTTC.

This clonotype was seen a few times. This chain connects TRBV2 to TRBJ2-5; D is possibly TRBD1 or TRBD2 (5 bases each). Per the germline V gene, CDR1 is SNHLY and CDR2 is FYNNEI. The CDR3 has 13 amino acids. V lost 9 bases and J 1 base, leaving 12 bases between the germline ends. Here the CDR3 reads CARGGGPQETQYF. CDR3 DNA sequence: TGTGCCAGGGGTGGGGGACCCCAAGAGACCCAGTACTTC.

The gene calls are TRBV29-1 and TRBJ1-1, with 7 bases aligning to TRBD1. This CDR3 comprises 12 residues. J was trimmed by 3 bases and V by 6 bases; bases with no gene match: 4. Germline values: CDR1 SQVTM, CDR2 ANQGSEA. For the CDR3, the DNA is TGCAGCGTGCAGGGGGGGTACACTGAAGCTTTCTTT. As protein: CSVQGGYTEAFF.

V usage is TRBV3-1 and J usage is TRBJ2-3; D call uncertain. Trimming stripped 0 bases from V and 6 bases from J, with 16 bases between. The CDR3 extends over 16 amino acids. Germline loops: CDR1 LGHDT, CDR2 YNNKEL (reference sequence). CDR3 protein: CASSQDRSTDPDTQYF. The CDR3 DNA reads TGTGCCAGCAGCCAAGATAGGTCTACCGATCCGGATACGCAGTATTTT.

This chain links TRBV7-2 with TRBJ1-3; TRBD1 is a possible D gene (6 bases). The CDR3 length is 16 residues. Germline-derived CDR1 and CDR2 are SGHTA and FQGNSA. V was clipped by 3 bases and J by 0 bases, with 12 bases between them. CDR3 protein: CASSFGQSNSGNTIYF. The CDR3 bases are TGTGCCAGCAGCTTCGGACAGAGCAACTCTGGAAACACCATATATTTT.

Written as DNA, the CDR3 is TGCAGCACCGGGACAAACACAGATACGCAGTATTTT. Translated: CSTGTNTDTQYF. The chain employs TRBV29-1 and TRBJ2-3; D is perhaps TRBD1 (6 bases). Germline V CDR1 and CDR2: SQVTM, ANQGSEA. V was cut by 8 bases and J by 2 bases, with 11 bases left in between. This CDR3 is 12 amino acids long.

V gene TRBV4-2 combines with J gene TRBJ1-4, with TRBD1 as a possible D gene (5 bases). This CDR3 is built from 18 residues. V lost 0 bases and J 8 bases, leaving 22 bases between the germline ends. Germline V CDR1 and CDR2: LGHNA, YNFKEQ. The CDR3 bases are TGTGCCAGCAGCCAAGATGGGACCCGGGTCCAGGAGGGGGAAAAACTGTTTTTT. This encodes CASSQDGTRVQEGEKLFF.

The chain has TRBV4-3 and TRBJ2-1; TRBD1 matches at 7 bases. There are 17 residues in the CDR3. Unmatched junction bases numbered 10, after V lost 1 base and J lost 4 bases. Per germline, CDR1 LGHNA and CDR2 YSLEER. The CDR3 DNA is TGCGCCAGCAGCCAAGGGAACACAGGGGATTTTTACAATGAGCAGTTCTTC. It translates to CASSQGNTGDFYNEQFF.

J is TRBJ2-1 and V is TRBV4-3; TRBD2 might be the D (5 bases). This CDR3 has 16 amino acids. Trimming left V 1 base short and J 0 bases short, with 10 bases between. Germline assignment: CDR1 LGHNA and CDR2 YSLEER. CDR3 amino acids: CASSQGLPFSYNEQFF. The CDR3 nucleotides read TGCGCCAGCAGCCAAGGACTACCATTCTCCTACAATGAGCAGTTCTTC.

This clonotype was seen many times. In DNA form, the CDR3 reads TGCGCCAGCAGTCTGGGGGCCCCGCCCTCCTACGAGCAGTACTTC. Amino acids: CASSLGAPPSYEQYF. The V call is TRBV5-1, the J call TRBJ2-7; a weak D match, TRBD1 (6 bases). The V and J ends lost 5 bases and 0 bases respectively, with 15 bases between them. The germline V gene encodes CDR1 SGHRS and CDR2 YFSETQ. The CDR3 spans 15 residues.

This clonotype has ten or more counts. The chain is built from TRBV7-8 and TRBJ1-6; unclear D gene. Trimming left V 5 bases short and J 7 bases short, with 9 bases between. The CDR3 has 13 amino acids. Per germline, CDR1 SGHVS and CDR2 FQNEAQ. The CDR3 here is CASSQTENSPLHF. The CDR3 DNA reads TGTGCCAGCAGCCAGACGGAGAATTCACCCCTCCACTTT.

This clonotype was counted at least ten times. V gene TRBV6-2 or TRBV6-3 combines with J gene TRBJ2-7, with 7 nucleotides matching TRBD1. CDR1 is MNHEY and CDR2 is SVGEGT in the germline V gene. The CDR3 contains 15 residues. V lost 6 bases, J lost 1 base, and 9 bases stayed unmatched. Written as DNA, the CDR3 is TGTGCCAGCAGACCACTGACAGGGAAGTCCTACGAGCAGTACTTC. Protein: CASRPLTGKSYEQYF.

In DNA form, the CDR3 reads TGCAGTGCTAGAAGGCCTTACAGCACAGATACGCAGTATTTT. This encodes CSARRPYSTDTQYF. The chain has TRBV20-1 and TRBJ2-3; D is ambiguous. Germline loops: CDR1 DFQATT, CDR2 SNEGSKA (reference sequence). The CDR3 runs 14 residues. Trimming stripped 2 bases from V and 0 bases from J, with 9 bases between.

This clonotype was counted a few times. The chain joins TRBV2 to TRBJ1-5, with 7 positions matching TRBD1. J gave up 7 bases and V 7 bases, and 7 bases lay outside the gene matches. The CDR3 loop spans 13 amino acids. Germline CDR1 and CDR2: SNHLY and FYNNEI. CDR3 sequence: CASNPTGEQPQHF. Written as DNA, the CDR3 is TGTGCCAGCAATCCTACAGGGGAACAGCCCCAGCATTTT.

This clonotype was seen many times. The V gene is TRBV2, the J gene TRBJ1-3; possible D gene TRBD1, 5 bases. The germline gives CDR1 SNHLY, CDR2 FYNNEI. The CDR3 has 14 amino acids. V dropped 8 bases and J dropped 0 bases, with 11 bases sitting between them. CDR3: CASVEGYSGNTIYF. CDR3 nucleotides: TGTGCCAGCGTGGAGGGGTACTCTGGAAACACCATATATTTT. Full variable domain (outside the CDR3, taken from reference TRBV2 and TRBJ1-3): EPEVTQTPSHQVTQMGQEVILRCVPISNHLYFYWYRQILGQKVEFLVSFYNNEISEKSEIFDDQFSVERPDGSNFTLKIRSTKLEDSAMYFCASVEGYSGNTIYFGEGSWLTVV.

This clonotype was seen more than once but under ten times. V is TRBV4-3 and J is TRBJ1-2, with D possibly matching TRBD1 (5 bases). The CDR3 spans 16 residues. V gave up 4 bases and J gave up 8 bases, with 23 bases separating them. CDR1 LGHNA and CDR2 YSLEER come from the germline V gene. CDR3 DNA: TGCGCCAGCAGCCGGGGGGACGGCCTGGGGGTGCGAGGCTACACCTTC. This gives the protein CASSRGDGLGVRGYTF.

This clonotype has ten or more counts. The gene calls are TRBV4-2 and TRBJ1-4, with D unresolved. The length of the CDR3 is 13 residues. V lost 0 bases to trimming and J lost 7 bases, with 6 bases between them. Germline V lookup: CDR1 LGHNA, CDR2 YNFKEQ. The CDR3 loop is CASSQERGEKLFF. CDR3 coding DNA: TGTGCCAGCAGCCAAGAACGGGGTGAAAAACTGTTTTTT.

This rearrangement joins TRBV9 to TRBJ2-6; D may be TRBD2 (6 bases). Trimming pared 7 bases from V and 17 bases from J, leaving 25 bases between. This CDR3 contains 14 residues. Germline loops: CDR1 SGDLS, CDR2 YYNGEE. The CDR3, as DNA: TGTGCCAGCGGCCGGGAGACGCCTAGAGCCCCCTTGACTTTC. Translating it yields CASGRETPRAPLTF.

This clonotype was seen a few times. The chain combines TRBV12-3 or TRBV12-4 with TRBJ1-4, with D maybe TRBD1 (5 bases). V lost 6 bases and J lost 6, with 11 bases in between. This CDR3 region has 13 residues. This CDR3 is CASRTRGDEKLFF. In DNA form, the CDR3 reads TGTGCCAGCAGAACCCGGGGGGATGAAAAACTGTTTTTT.

The chain carries TRBV20-1 and TRBJ1-1, with D uncertain. Germline values: CDR1 DFQATT, CDR2 SNEGSKA (reference sequence). The ends were cut back, 0 bases at V and 2 bases at J, with 10 bases in the middle. The CDR3 has 14 residues. The CDR3: CSARDPGTNTEAFF. The DNA of the CDR3 is TGCAGTGCTAGAGATCCGGGAACAAACACTGAAGCTTTCTTT.

The rearrangement links TRBV10-3 to TRBJ1-2; 9 nucleotides align to TRBD1. J lost 2 bases, V lost 8 bases, and 12 bases had no gene match. The CDR3 extends over 16 amino acids. Germline V gives CDR1 ENHRY, CDR2 SYGVKD. Here the CDR3 reads CAIRYRGRRGNYGYTF. CDR3 DNA: TGTGCCATCCGATACAGGGGGCGTCGGGGAAACTATGGCTACACCTTC.

This clonotype was seen at least ten times. This chain uses TRBV10-3 with TRBJ1-2; 7 nucleotides line up with TRBD1. Germline CDR1 and CDR2: ENHRY and SYGVKD. Unmatched junction bases numbered 5, after V lost 3 bases and J lost 1 base. This CDR3 has 15 residues. In nucleotides, the CDR3 is TGTGCCATCAGTGAAACAGGGGTAGTTAACTATGGCTACACCTTC. It translates to CAISETGVVNYGYTF.

The chain carries TRBV9 and TRBJ2-7; TRBD1 matches 7 bases. The germline V gene has CDR1 SGDLS and CDR2 YYNGEE. Germline trimming cut 0 bases from V and 1 base from J; bases unmatched to any gene: 7. The CDR3 length is 16 residues. The CDR3 loop is CASSVVGGQLSYEQYF. The CDR3 DNA is TGTGCCAGCAGCGTAGTTGGGGGACAGCTATCCTACGAGCAGTACTTC.

This chain links TRBV5-1 with TRBJ1-3; D is possibly TRBD1 (6 bases). The CDR3 totals 17 residues. With 0 bases removed from V and 1 base from J, the gap between germline ends came to 14 bases. Germline V gene data show CDR1 as SGHRS and CDR2 as YFSETQ. CDR3 loop: CASSLAWQGISGNTIYF. The CDR3 bases are TGCGCCAGCAGCTTGGCCTGGCAGGGGATATCTGGAAACACCATATATTTT.

This clonotype showed up just a few times. The chain couples TRBV10-2 to TRBJ1-1; 12 nucleotides agree with TRBD1. This CDR3 comprises 17 residues. Germline V gene data show CDR1 as WSHSY and CDR2 as SAAADI. Trimming at V came to 8 bases and at J to 5 bases, leaving 15 bases not matched to a gene. The CDR3 sequence is CASGGTGGGFRRTEAFF. In nucleotides, the CDR3 is TGCGCCAGCGGGGGGACAGGGGGCGGCTTTCGTCGTACTGAAGCTTTCTTT.

The chain employs TRBV28 and TRBJ1-3; D is unclear. The CDR3 sequence is 11 residues long. The germline gives CDR1 MDHEN, CDR2 SYDVKM. Trimming removed 8 bases from V and 11 bases from J, with 13 bases in between. The CDR3 DNA follows: TGTGCCAGCGGAGCCCCTCGATCCATATATTTT. Translation: CASGAPRSIYF.

This clonotype has ten or more counts. The chain employs TRBV5-1 and TRBJ2-7; 7 bases line up with TRBD1. Germline lookup yields CDR1 SGHRS and CDR2 YFSETQ. After removal of 4 bases from V and 4 bases from J, the junction contained 11 bases not matched to a gene. The CDR3 runs 15 residues. CDR3 sequence: CASSPTPGQLYEQYF. In nucleotides, the CDR3 is TGCGCCAGCAGCCCGACCCCGGGACAGCTATACGAGCAGTACTTC.

The chain employs TRBV4-1 and TRBJ2-2; TRBD2 matches 7 bases. Per the germline V gene, CDR1 is MGHRA and CDR2 is YSYEKL. V lost 0 bases to trimming and J lost 7 bases; unmatched junction nucleotides: 2. CDR3 size: 14 residues. The CDR3 loop reads CASSQDTGGGELFF. The CDR3 region has the DNA TGCGCCAGCAGCCAAGACACGGGGGGCGGGGAGCTGTTTTTT.

In its sample, this clonotype was seen many times. The chain has TRBV20-1 and TRBJ2-5; D not resolved. The CDR3 has 17 amino acids. Germline V CDR1 and CDR2: DFQATT, SNEGSKA (reference sequence). The V end was cut by 0 bases, the J end by 0 bases, with 17 bases between. CDR3 protein: CSARDLVGEGYQETQYF. CDR3 in DNA: TGCAGTGCTAGAGATTTGGTCGGCGAAGGGTACCAAGAGACCCAGTACTTC.

This clonotype was recorded at least ten times. Germline is not matched at one junction end, which may reflect a read error. The chain uses TRBV4-2 and TRBJ2-3, with 7 bases aligning to TRBD1. Germline CDR1 LGHNA, CDR2 YNFKEQ. This CDR3 has 15 residues. Written as DNA, the CDR3 is TGTGCCAGCAGCAAAGACAGGGAAGCGACAGATACGCAGTATTTT. Translating gives CASSKDREATDTQYF.